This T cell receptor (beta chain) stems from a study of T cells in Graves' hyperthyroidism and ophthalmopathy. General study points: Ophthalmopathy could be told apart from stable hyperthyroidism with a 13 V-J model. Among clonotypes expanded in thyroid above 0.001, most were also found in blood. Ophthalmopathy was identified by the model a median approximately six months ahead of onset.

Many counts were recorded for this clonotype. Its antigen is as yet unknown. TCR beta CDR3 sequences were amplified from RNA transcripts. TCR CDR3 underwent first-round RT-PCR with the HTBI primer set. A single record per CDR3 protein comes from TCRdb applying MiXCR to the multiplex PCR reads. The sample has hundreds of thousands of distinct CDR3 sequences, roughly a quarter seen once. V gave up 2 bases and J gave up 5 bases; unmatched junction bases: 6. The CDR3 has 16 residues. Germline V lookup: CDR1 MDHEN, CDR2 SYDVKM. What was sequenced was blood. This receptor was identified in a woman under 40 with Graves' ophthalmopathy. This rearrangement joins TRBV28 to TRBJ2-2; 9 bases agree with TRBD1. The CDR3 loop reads CASSLSWDRVTGELFF. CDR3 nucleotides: TGTGCCAGCAGTTTAAGCTGGGACAGGGTAACCGGGGAGCTGTTTTTT.